This T cell receptor (beta chain) was found in a study of cytomegalovirus exposure and HLA in healthy donors. Broader study findings: What a later analysis showed was that several of the most significant clusters appeared linked to common viral pathogens. Later analysis suggested most CMV-associated TCR beta chains were HLA-restricted. Most TCR sequences were rare, but some public TCRs occurred in many donors. Available immune exposure information covered CMV serostatus only.

PCR amplification relied on 60 Vbeta primers (plus 13 Jbeta primers). Only in-frame clones appear in the TCRdb table, and some are missing; sequencing was by immunoSEQ multiplex PCR. Among 180,000 or so clones listed, approximately 79% were seen once. As for this clone: Its antigen is not known.

The trim removed 5 bases at V and 7 bases at J, leaving 11 bases unmatched. The germline V gene has CDR1 LNHNV and CDR2 YYDKDF (reference sequence). This CDR3 is built from 16 residues. This chain links TRBV15 with TRBJ2-2; 9 bases fit TRBD1. This TCR was sampled from a man aged 45-65 years in good health and CMV-seropositive. Sequencing was done on a sample of PBMCs. The CDR3 spells CATSGLDRGRGGELFF. As DNA, the CDR3 is TGTGCCACCAGCGGATTGGACAGGGGTCGGGGCGGGGAGCTGTTTTTT.